This T cell receptor beta chain was observed in a study of blood T cell repertoires in COVID-19. Looking at the study overall: COVID-19 samples from acute and convalescent phases originated in the United States, Italy and Spain. PBMCs, B-cell-depleted T cells, or T cells provided the cDNA or gDNA that made up the material.

In this sample, this clone turned up a few times. Other DNA sequences within the sample encode an identical CDR3. The data were produced by immunoSEQ multiplex PCR, yet TCRdb's version contains in-frame clones alone and is incomplete. Seen here are 490,000 or so clones, around 85% observed once, and the top ten hold roughly 8%. Participants were aged 18 to 89 years from more than 20 US areas. Two negative PCRs, clearance, or symptom resolution characterized the recovered Cohort 3 donors. Per the germline V gene, CDR1 is MGHRA and CDR2 is YSYEKL. Trimming stripped 0 bases from V and 5 bases from J, with 10 bases between. This CDR3 spans 14 amino acids.

V gene TRBV4-1 combines with J gene TRBJ1-2; D might be TRBD1 (6 bases). The clonotype originates from a woman aged 60-75 years who had recovered from COVID-19. Source material: PBMCs or T cells enriched from blood (not recorded which). In DNA, the CDR3 is TGCGCCAGCAGCCAAGATTACAGGGCATATGGCTACACCTTC. Translation: CASSQDYRAYGYTF.